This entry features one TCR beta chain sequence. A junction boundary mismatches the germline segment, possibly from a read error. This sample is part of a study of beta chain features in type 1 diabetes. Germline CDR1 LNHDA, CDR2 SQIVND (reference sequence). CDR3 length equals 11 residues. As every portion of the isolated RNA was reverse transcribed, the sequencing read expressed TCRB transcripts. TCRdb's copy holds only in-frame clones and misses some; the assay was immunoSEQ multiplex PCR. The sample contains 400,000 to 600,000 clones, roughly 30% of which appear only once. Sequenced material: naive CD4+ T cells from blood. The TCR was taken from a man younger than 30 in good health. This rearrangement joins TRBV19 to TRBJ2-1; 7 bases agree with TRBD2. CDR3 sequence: CASSMGEGPIF. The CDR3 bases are TGTGCCAGTAGTATGGGGGAGGGCCCTATCTTC.